This TCR beta chain is from a study of OX40 agonist ivuxolimab in advanced cancers. Turning to the study itself: The patients' treatment was ivuxolimab, an agonistic anti-OX40 (CD134) antibody. Partial responses were seen in three patients, one with hepatocellular carcinoma and two with cutaneous melanoma.

Germline loops: CDR1 SGHTA, CDR2 FQGNSA. The V segment lost 5 bases and the J segment 3 bases; nucleotides outside the gene matches: 5. This CDR3 has 15 amino acids. Comment on this clone: The target antigen is unknown.

Researchers took blood at baseline, on cycle 4 day 1, and on cycle 7 day 1. Profiled with immunoSEQ multiplex PCR; TCRdb holds only in-frame clones, not every one. The repertoire holds roughly 64,000 clones, with 80% to 85% as singletons. General study findings and limits: Within 6 weeks, CD4+ and CD8+ blood T cells expanded clonally at 0.1 to 3.0 mg/kg.

This sequence was found in an adult with an advanced solid tumor such as melanoma, head and neck, liver or kidney cancer. This specimen consisted of CD4+ or CD8+ T cells sorted from blood, obtained in a trial of the OX40 agonist ivuxolimab. The chain couples TRBV7-2 to TRBJ2-1; 9 nucleotides match TRBD2. The CDR3 loop is CASSAGTSYYNEQFF. CDR3 DNA sequence: TGTGCCAGCAGCGCCGGGACTAGCTACTACAATGAGCAGTTCTTC.